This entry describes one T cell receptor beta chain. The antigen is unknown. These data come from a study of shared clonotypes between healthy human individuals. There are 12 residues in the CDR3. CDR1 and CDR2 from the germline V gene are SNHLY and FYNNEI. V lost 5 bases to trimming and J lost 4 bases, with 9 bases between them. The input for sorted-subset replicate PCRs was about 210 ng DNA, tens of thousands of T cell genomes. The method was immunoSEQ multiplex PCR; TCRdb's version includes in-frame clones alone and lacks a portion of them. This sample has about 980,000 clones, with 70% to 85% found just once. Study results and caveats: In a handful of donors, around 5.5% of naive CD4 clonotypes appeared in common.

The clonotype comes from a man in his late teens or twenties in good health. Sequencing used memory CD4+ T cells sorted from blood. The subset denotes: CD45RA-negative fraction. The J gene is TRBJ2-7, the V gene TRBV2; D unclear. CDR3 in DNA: TGTGCCAGCAGTTCCAGAGTTTACGAGCAGTACTTC. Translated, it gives CASSSRVYEQYF.